This T cell receptor beta chain was captured by sequencing in a study of Graves' ophthalmopathy and Graves' hyperthyroidism. This clonotype was observed at least ten times. The antigen remains unidentified. Findings and limits, study-wide: Ophthalmopathy progression prediction by the model yielded a sensitivity of about 70% and a specificity of 72.22%.

Hyperthyroidism was considered stable when no ophthalmopathy appeared within 18 months of follow-up. The study recruited hyperthyroidism patients aged 18 to 65 who were newly diagnosed, under 2 months' duration. The authors used Ficoll-Paque density gradient centrifugation to separate PBMCs. The input was more than 7.5 ml of fresh peripheral blood. Amplification of the TCR beta CDR3 regions used RNA transcripts (as template). First-round RT-PCR relied on HTBI primers, and a second-round multiplex PCR came next. Each CDR3 protein is one row after TCRdb ran MiXCR on the multiplex PCR reads. The sample has hundreds of thousands of distinct CDR3 sequences, around a fifth seen once. The CDR3 has 15 residues. Trimming cost V 1 base and J 2 bases, with 11 bases left between them. The germline CDR1 and CDR2 sequences are SEHNR and FQNEAQ (reference sequence).

Material for sequencing was peripheral blood. This TCR was recovered from a woman aged 18-29 years with stable Graves' hyperthyroidism. This chain joins TRBV7-9 and TRBJ2-5, with D maybe TRBD2 (6 bases). CDR3 in amino acids: CASSLEGLPQETQYF. DNA of the CDR3: TGTGCCAGCAGCTTAGAGGGACTGCCTCAAGAGACCCAGTACTTC.